A selection of T cell receptor beta chains follows, all from one sample in a study of human T cells and chemical hapten exposure. TCRdb itself ran the RACE reads through MiXCR, one entry per CDR3 protein. The sample consists of some 82,000 distinct CDR3 sequences, around 10% of them appearing once. This sample comprised whole blood, obtained in connection with sensitization to the hapten diphenylcyclopropenone (DPC). Receptors originate from a woman between 50 and 59 years old with alopecia areata. Some clones in this sample may be carry-over from other donors' samples. Each CDR3 is given with its conserved first and last residue. D genes are given only for firm matches. Not every row has a clone size; where given, it reads once, few, many or a size class.

-	TRBJ1-6	17	TRBV9	-	CASSVGATDSYNSPLHF	TGTGCCAGCAGCGTAGGCGCGACCGACTCCTATAATTCACCCCTCCACTTT
TRBD1	TRBJ2-5	18	TRBV7-6	few	CASSCPLRRDRVRCTQYF	TGTGCCAGCAGCTGCCCACTTCGAAGGGACAGGGTGCGGTGTACCCAGTACTTC
-	TRBJ2-5	15	TRBV5-5	few	CASSLVTGVVETQYF	TGTGCCAGCAGCTTAGTCACGGGGGTAGTAGAGACCCAGTACTTC
TRBD1	TRBJ1-1	10	TRBV29-1	many	CSVYRGKAFF	TGCAGCGTGTACAGGGGGAAAGCTTTCTTT
-	TRBJ2-7	11	TRBV30	many	CARGGSYEQYF	TGTGCCCGGGGTGGCTCCTACGAGCAGTACTTC
TRBD1	TRBJ1-2	15	TRBV18	few	CASSPREGAQYGYTF	TGTGCCAGCTCACCACGAGAGGGGGCGCAGTATGGCTACACCTTC
-	TRBJ1-1	15	TRBV6-2/TRBV6-3	many	CASGTLRTLNTEAFF	TGTGCCAGCGGGACACTCAGGACTCTGAACACTGAAGCTTTCTTT
TRBD2	TRBJ2-7	15	TRBV28	-	CASSFFGLAAAEQYF	TGTGCCAGCAGTTTCTTCGGCCTAGCGGCCGCCGAGCAGTACTTC
TRBD2	TRBJ2-1	13	TRBV20-1	many	CSARSGEYNEQFF	TGCAGTGCAAGGAGCGGGGAATACAATGAGCAGTTCTTC
-	TRBJ2-7	15	TRBV10-3	-	CAISDTGTYSYEQYF	TGTGCCATCAGTGACACCGGGACGTACTCCTACGAGCAGTACTTC
-	TRBJ1-5	14	TRBV6-2/TRBV6-3	-	CASSPGMRNQPQHF	TGTGCCAGCAGTCCAGGGATGCGCAATCAGCCCCAGCATTTT
TRBD2	TRBJ2-1	16	TRBV18	few	CASSHPRGGPYNEQFF	TGTGCCAGCTCGCACCCCCGGGGGGGCCCTTACAATGAGCAGTTCTTC
-	TRBJ2-1	11	TRBV20-1	-	CSAKQSNEQFF	TGCAGTGCTAAGCAGAGTAATGAGCAGTTCTTC
-	TRBJ1-5	13	TRBV29-1	-	CSVLSGGSQPQHF	TGCAGCGTTCTCTCGGGGGGGAGTCAGCCCCAGCATTTT
-	TRBJ2-7	14	TRBV28	-	CASSFSGIGYEQYF	TGTGCCAGCAGTTTCTCGGGTATAGGCTACGAGCAGTACTTC
TRBD2	TRBJ2-1	16	TRBV7-9	few	CASSPGLAGLLNEQFF	TGTGCCAGCAGCCCGGGACTAGCGGGATTATTGAATGAGCAGTTCTTC
-	TRBJ2-3	12	TRBV5-1	many	CASSVNSDTQYF	TGCGCCAGCAGCGTGAACAGCGATACGCAGTATTTT
-	TRBJ1-5	14	TRBV7-2	-	CASSFRVDYQPQHF	TGTGCCAGCAGCTTCAGGGTTGATTATCAGCCCCAGCATTTT
TRBD1	TRBJ2-3	16	TRBV10-3	few	CAISDPGTGGADTQYF	TGTGCCATCAGTGATCCCGGGACAGGGGGCGCAGATACGCAGTATTTT
-	TRBJ1-1	14	TRBV28	few	CASSSGTPNTEAFF	TGTGCCAGCAGTTCCGGGACACCGAACACTGAAGCTTTCTTT
TRBD1	TRBJ2-3	19	TRBV28	many	CASPPQLIGTGGDTDTQYF	TGTGCCAGCCCGCCCCAATTAATCGGGACAGGGGGGGACACAGATACGCAGTATTTT
TRBD2	TRBJ2-3	15	TRBV5-4	many	CASSKTSEPTDTQYF	TGTGCCAGCAGCAAAACTAGCGAACCCACAGATACGCAGTATTTT
TRBD1	TRBJ1-2	16	TRBV5-1	many	CASSLGRDRGNYGYTF	TGCGCCAGCAGCTTGGGCCGGGACAGGGGTAACTATGGCTACACCTTC
-	TRBJ2-2	14	TRBV24-1	few	CATKGGPVPGELFF	TGTGCCACCAAAGGAGGACCCGTCCCCGGGGAGCTGTTTTTT
-	TRBJ2-3	15	TRBV7-2	many	CASSTGAGGTDTQYF	TGTGCCAGCTCCACGGGGGCAGGGGGCACAGATACGCAGTATTTT